Listed below are T cell receptor beta chains from one sample, sequenced in a study of response to subunit inactivated influenza vaccine. MiXCR, applied by TCRdb to the RT-PCR reads, yields one record per CDR3 protein. The sample shows just under 550,000 distinct CDR3 sequences, 20% to 25% of them seen only once. The sample also formed part of further work on T cells expressing NK-cell markers.

This specimen consisted of CD4+ T cells sorted from PBMCs, obtained roughly 12 days after vaccination. These receptors all stem from a man in his forties or fifties who received an inactivated influenza vaccine. CDR3s include the opening cysteine and the closing phenylalanine or tryptophan. A D gene is named only where the DNA matches it firmly. The size field is filled for only some rows; it gives once, few, many or a size class.

TRBV27,TRBD2,TRBJ2-7,NA,CASRSLAGGTYEQYF,TGTGCCAGCCGGTCCTTGGCGGGAGGGACCTACGAGCAGTACTTC
TRBV2,NA,TRBJ2-5,NA,CAGRDFFGETQYF,TGTGCCGGTCGGGACTTTTTCGGTGAGACCCAGTACTTC
TRBV29-1,NA,TRBJ2-1,few,CSVRGRRSYNEQFF,TGCAGCGTTCGAGGACGCAGATCCTACAATGAGCAGTTCTTC
TRBV27,TRBD2,TRBJ2-5,few,CASSTTSGRVAIQETQYF,TGTGCCAGCAGTACGACTAGCGGGAGGGTTGCCATCCAAGAGACCCAGTACTTC
TRBV4-1,NA,TRBJ1-5,few,CASSLPDRFNQPQHF,TGCGCCAGCAGCCTTCCAGACAGGTTCAATCAGCCCCAGCATTTT
TRBV12-3/TRBV12-4,TRBD1,TRBJ1-1,NA,CASSFRQGVAEAFF,TGTGCCAGCAGTTTTAGGCAGGGGGTCGCTGAAGCTTTCTTT
TRBV18,NA,TRBJ2-4,NA,CASSPMRGLAKNIQYF,TGTGCCAGCTCACCCATGCGGGGGCTAGCCAAAAACATTCAGTACTTC
TRBV12-3/TRBV12-4,NA,TRBJ1-3,few,CASSLAGSILRSGNTIYF,TGTGCCAGCAGTTTAGCGGGCAGTATACTTCGTTCTGGAAACACCATATATTTT
TRBV6-2/TRBV6-3,NA,TRBJ2-7,NA,CASSSPRGRVSSEQYF,TGTGCCAGCAGCTCCCCGAGGGGCAGGGTTTCATCCGAGCAGTACTTC
TRBV7-9,NA,TRBJ2-1,once,CASSLLGTRFVHEQFF,TGTGCCAGCAGCTTATTAGGGACTCGGTTTGTGCATGAGCAGTTCTTC
TRBV6-2/TRBV6-3,TRBD1,TRBJ1-1,NA,CASSKRTGRHTEAFF,TGTGCCAGCAGTAAACGGACAGGGAGGCATACTGAAGCTTTCTTT
TRBV12-3/TRBV12-4,NA,TRBJ1-3,few,CASSRTSSGNTIYF,TGTGCCAGCAGTAGAACTAGCTCTGGAAACACCATATATTTT
TRBV7-9,TRBD1,TRBJ2-7,NA,CASSFTWGQGIYEQYF,TGTGCCAGCAGCTTCACTTGGGGACAGGGCATCTACGAGCAGTACTTC
TRBV12-3/TRBV12-4,TRBD2,TRBJ2-3,NA,CASTLGLAGSSTDTQYF,TGTGCCAGCACCCTGGGACTAGCGGGATCTAGCACAGATACGCAGTATTTT
TRBV6-1,NA,TRBJ2-7,NA,CASRPESRSEQYF,TGTGCCAGCAGACCTGAGTCCAGGAGCGAGCAGTACTTC
TRBV14,NA,TRBJ2-1,few,CASSHLGRSYNEQFF,TGTGCCAGCAGCCACCTGGGGAGGTCCTACAATGAGCAGTTCTTC
TRBV5-1,NA,TRBJ2-3,many,CASSLEDTQYF,TGCGCCAGCAGCTTGGAAGATACGCAGTATTTT
TRBV5-6,NA,TRBJ2-1,NA,CARTPNMRVTIKSEFF,TGTGCCAGAACCCCCAATATGAGGGTAACAATAAAGAGTGAGTTCTTC
TRBV5-1,NA,TRBJ1-1,many,CASSLESNTEAFF,TGCGCCAGCAGCTTGGAGTCGAACACTGAAGCTTTCTTT
TRBV29-1,NA,TRBJ1-3,few,CSVRTAGSGNTIYF,TGCAGCGTCCGGACGGCCGGCTCTGGAAACACCATATATTTT
TRBV5-5,TRBD2,TRBJ2-7,NA,CASSFLASGYEQYF,TGTGCCAGCAGCTTCCTTGCTAGCGGCTACGAGCAGTACTTC
TRBV24-1,NA,TRBJ2-7,NA,CATSASDRSSYEQYF,TGTGCCACCAGCGCTTCCGACCGGAGCTCCTACGAGCAGTACTTC
TRBV6-2/TRBV6-3,TRBD2,TRBJ2-7,NA,CASSYSRVASGRLYEQYF,TGTGCCAGCAGTTACTCGAGAGTGGCTAGCGGGAGACTCTACGAGCAGTACTTC
TRBV28,NA,TRBJ1-2,NA,CASTRINYGYTF,TGTGCCAGCACCAGGATTAACTATGGCTACACCTTC
TRBV5-4,NA,TRBJ1-1,few,CASSISGTSNTEAFF,TGTGCCAGCAGCATCTCCGGGACAAGTAACACTGAAGCTTTCTTT
TRBV18,TRBD2,TRBJ2-1,NA,CASSSIYGLAVYNEQFF,TGTGCCAGCTCATCCATTTATGGACTAGCGGTGTACAATGAGCAGTTCTTC
TRBV20-1,NA,TRBJ2-1,NA,CSAREMAGSYNEQFF,TGCAGTGCTAGAGAGATGGCGGGCTCCTACAATGAGCAGTTCTTC
TRBV7-2,NA,TRBJ1-6,few,CASSLETGNSPLHF,TGTGCCAGCAGCTTAGAGACGGGCAATTCACCCCTCCACTTT
TRBV18,NA,TRBJ2-2,NA,CASSPTETGELFF,TGTGCCAGCTCACCTACAGAGACCGGGGAGCTGTTTTTT
TRBV20-1,NA,TRBJ2-7,NA,CSARGQGRPYEQYF,TGCAGTGCTAGAGGGCAGGGTAGGCCCTACGAGCAGTACTTC
TRBV6-1,NA,TRBJ2-1,few,CASSEAAGIDGEQFF,TGTGCCAGCAGTGAAGCTGCAGGAATCGATGGTGAGCAGTTCTTC
TRBV9,NA,TRBJ2-1,NA,CASSVRGESYNEQFF,TGTGCCAGCAGCGTGAGAGGTGAGTCCTACAATGAGCAGTTCTTC
TRBV4-1,NA,TRBJ1-1,few,CASSQVDRTDTEAFF,TGCGCCAGCAGCCAAGTGGACAGAACAGACACTGAAGCTTTCTTT